The entry below gives a single T cell receptor beta chain sequence along with its context. CDR1 SGHRS and CDR2 YFSETQ come from the germline V gene. CDR3 length equals 16 residues. This sample was taken from a study of cytomegalovirus exposure and HLA in healthy donors. Both 60 Vbeta primers and 13 Jbeta primers went into the PCR. Here immunoSEQ multiplex PCR was the method, and the copy in TCRdb shows in-frame clones only, minus some. Of some 48,000 clones listed, around 81% are singletons. This sequence originates from a man younger than 45 in good health and CMV-seropositive. The chain has TRBV5-1 and TRBJ2-5, with D perhaps matching TRBD1 (7 bases). The J call may be faulty, since TRBJ2-7 better matches the DNA end. Input material: PBMCs. CDR3 DNA sequence: TGCGCCAGCAGCTTCGGAGGGGGCCGTAGCTCCTACGAGCAGTACTTC. Translated: CASSFGGGRSSYEQYF.